This TCR beta chain emerged from a study of blood T cell repertoires in COVID-19. Study details: Spain, Italy and the United States supplied samples that represented acute and convalescent COVID-19. Nucleic acid was either cDNA or gDNA, and it came from T cells, B-cell-depleted T cells, or PBMCs.

The data were produced by immunoSEQ multiplex PCR, yet TCRdb's version contains in-frame clones alone and is incomplete. This repertoire shows 200,000 or so clones, about 90% found once; its top ten account for about 2%. This CDR3 has 16 residues. CDR1 and CDR2 (germline): SGHTA, FQGNSA. J gave up 2 bases and V 5 bases, and 5 bases lay outside the gene matches. The sequence was collected from a woman in her 50s with acute or convalescent COVID-19. Material: peripheral blood. V gene TRBV7-2 combines with J gene TRBJ2-3, with 12 bases matching TRBD2. CDR3 DNA: TGTGCCAGCAGCCCAGGACTAGCGGGACACACAGATACGCAGTATTTT. Its protein is CASSPGLAGHTDTQYF.